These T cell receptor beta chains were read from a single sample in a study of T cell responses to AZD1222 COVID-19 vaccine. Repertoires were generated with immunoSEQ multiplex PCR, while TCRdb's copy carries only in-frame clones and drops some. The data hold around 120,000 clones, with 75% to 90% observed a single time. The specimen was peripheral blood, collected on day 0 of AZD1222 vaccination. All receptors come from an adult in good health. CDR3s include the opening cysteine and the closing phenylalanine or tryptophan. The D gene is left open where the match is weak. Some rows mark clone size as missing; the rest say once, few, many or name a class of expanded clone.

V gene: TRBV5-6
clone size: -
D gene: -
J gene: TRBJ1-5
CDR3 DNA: TGTGCCAGCAGCTTGGCGGGGGATCAGCCCCAGCATTTT
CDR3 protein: CASSLAGDQPQHF

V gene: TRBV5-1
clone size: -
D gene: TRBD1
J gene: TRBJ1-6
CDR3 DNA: TGCGCCAGCAGCTTGGAGGGCTCGGCAGGGGGTAATTCACCCCTCCACTTT
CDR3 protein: CASSLEGSAGGNSPLHF

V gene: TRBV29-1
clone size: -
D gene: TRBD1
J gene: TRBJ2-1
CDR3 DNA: TGCAGCGTTGGGCCACAGGGGGCTCTAGGCAATGAGCAGTTCTTC
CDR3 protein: CSVGPQGALGNEQFF

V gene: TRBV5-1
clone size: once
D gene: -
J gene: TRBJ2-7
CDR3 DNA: TGCGCCAGCAGGTCCCCGGGCAACTACGAGCAGTACTTC
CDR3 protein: CASRSPGNYEQYF

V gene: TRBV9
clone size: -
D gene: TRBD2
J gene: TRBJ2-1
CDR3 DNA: TGTGCCAGCAGCCTCGGGACTAGCCTTAACAATGAGCAGTTCTTC
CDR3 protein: CASSLGTSLNNEQFF

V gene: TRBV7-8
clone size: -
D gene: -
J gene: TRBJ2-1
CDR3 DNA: TGTGCCAGCAGCTTACCCGCTTCCAATGAGCAGTTCTTC
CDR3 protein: CASSLPASNEQFF

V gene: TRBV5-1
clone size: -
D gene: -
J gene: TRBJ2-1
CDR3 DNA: TGCGCCAGCCTGGGGTTATCGGGTGGTGAGCAGTTCTTC
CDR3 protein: CASLGLSGGEQFF

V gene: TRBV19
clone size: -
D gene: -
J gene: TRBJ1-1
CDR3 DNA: TGTGCCAGTAGCCTCACGATAATAGATGAAGCTTTCTTT
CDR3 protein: CASSLTIIDEAFF

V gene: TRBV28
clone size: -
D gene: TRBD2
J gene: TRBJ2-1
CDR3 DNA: TGTGCCAGCAGTTCAGCGGGAGTGTACAATGAGCAGTTCTTC
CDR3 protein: CASSSAGVYNEQFF

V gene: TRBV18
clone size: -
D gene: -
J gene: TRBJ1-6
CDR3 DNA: TGTGCCAGCTCACCACCTTCAGGGGTAGGTTCACCCCTCCACTTT
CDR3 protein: CASSPPSGVGSPLHF

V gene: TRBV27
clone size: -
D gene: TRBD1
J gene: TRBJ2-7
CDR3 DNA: TGTGCCAGCAGTCATACAGGGGGCCGGAGCTCCTACGAGCAGTACTTC
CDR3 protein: CASSHTGGRSSYEQYF

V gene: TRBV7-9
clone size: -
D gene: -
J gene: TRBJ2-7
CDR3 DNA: TGTGCCAGCAGCTTATCAGGGACTTACTCCGAGCAGTACTTC
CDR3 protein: CASSLSGTYSEQYF

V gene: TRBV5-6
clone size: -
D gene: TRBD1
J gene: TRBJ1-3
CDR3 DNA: TGTGCCAGCAGCTCAAAGCGACAGGGGAGGACTGGAAACACCATATATTTT
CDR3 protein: CASSSKRQGRTGNTIYF

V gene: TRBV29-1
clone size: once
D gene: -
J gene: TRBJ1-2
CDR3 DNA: TGCAGCGTTGAAGTGCCTGGGTACGAGGATGGCTACACCTTC
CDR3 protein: CSVEVPGYEDGYTF

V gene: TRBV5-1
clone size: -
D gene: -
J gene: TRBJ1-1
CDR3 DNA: TGCGCCAGCAGCTTGGACAGAAACACTGAAGCTTTCTTT
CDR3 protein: CASSLDRNTEAFF